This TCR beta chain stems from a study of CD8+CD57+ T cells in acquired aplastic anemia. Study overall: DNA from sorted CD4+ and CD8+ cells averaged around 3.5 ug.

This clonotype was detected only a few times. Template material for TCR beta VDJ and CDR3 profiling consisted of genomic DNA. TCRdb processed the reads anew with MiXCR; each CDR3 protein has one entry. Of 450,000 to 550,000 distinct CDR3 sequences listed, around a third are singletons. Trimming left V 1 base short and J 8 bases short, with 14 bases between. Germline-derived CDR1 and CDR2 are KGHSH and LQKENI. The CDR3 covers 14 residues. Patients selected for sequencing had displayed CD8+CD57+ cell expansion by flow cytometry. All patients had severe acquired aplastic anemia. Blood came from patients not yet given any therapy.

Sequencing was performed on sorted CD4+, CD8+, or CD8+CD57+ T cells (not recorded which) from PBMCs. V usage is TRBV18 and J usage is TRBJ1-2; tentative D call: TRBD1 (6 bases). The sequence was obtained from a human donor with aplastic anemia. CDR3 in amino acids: CASSPRTETKGYTF. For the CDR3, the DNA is TGTGCCAGCTCACCACGGACAGAAACCAAGGGCTACACCTTC.